This T cell receptor beta chain was sequenced during a study of blood T cell repertoires in COVID-19. About the research overall: COVID-19 samples collected from the United States, Italy and Spain covered acute and convalescent phases. PBMCs, B-cell-depleted T cells, or T cells were the source of the cDNA or gDNA that made up the material.

Participants, roughly 18 to 90 years old, spanned about 26 US areas. Each exposed participant met a COVID-19 case in the 2 weeks preceding study entry. Sequenced by immunoSEQ multiplex PCR; TCRdb stores in-frame clones only, minus some. The sample includes approximately 220,000 clones, about 90% of them seen just once. Source material: PBMCs or T cells enriched from blood (not recorded which). The receptor was derived from a man between 25 and 39 years old who had been exposed to COVID-19.

The CDR3 region is CASSIGRFNEKLFF. The CDR3 coding sequence is TGTGCCAGTAGTATTGGGAGGTTTAATGAAAAACTGTTTTTT. The chain has TRBV19 and TRBJ1-4; unclear D gene. The CDR3 is 14 residues long. V was pared by 3 bases and J by 4 bases, with 9 bases between. Looked up from germline, CDR1 is LNHDA and CDR2 is SQIVND (reference sequence). The variable domain in full, with the rest retrieved from reference TRBV19 and TRBJ1-4, is DGGITQSPKYLFRKEGQNVTLSCEQNLNHDAMYWYRQDPGQGLRLIYYSQIVNDFQKGDIAEGYSVSREKKESFPLTVTSAQKNPTAFYLCASSIGRFNEKLFFGSGTQLSVL.